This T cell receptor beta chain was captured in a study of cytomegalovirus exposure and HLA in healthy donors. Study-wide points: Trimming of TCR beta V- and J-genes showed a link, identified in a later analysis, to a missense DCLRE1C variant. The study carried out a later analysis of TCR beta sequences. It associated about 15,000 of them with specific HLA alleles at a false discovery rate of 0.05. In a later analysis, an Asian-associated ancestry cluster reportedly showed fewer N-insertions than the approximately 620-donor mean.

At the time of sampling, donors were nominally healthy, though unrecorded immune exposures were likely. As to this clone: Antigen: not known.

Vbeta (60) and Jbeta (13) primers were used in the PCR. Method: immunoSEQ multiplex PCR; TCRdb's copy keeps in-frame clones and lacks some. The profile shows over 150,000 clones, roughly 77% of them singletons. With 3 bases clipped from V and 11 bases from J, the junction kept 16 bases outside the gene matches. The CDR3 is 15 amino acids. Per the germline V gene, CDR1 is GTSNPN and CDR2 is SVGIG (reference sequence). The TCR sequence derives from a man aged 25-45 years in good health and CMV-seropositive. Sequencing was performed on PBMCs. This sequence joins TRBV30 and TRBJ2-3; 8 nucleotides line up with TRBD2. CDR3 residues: CAWSAGGSGAREQYF. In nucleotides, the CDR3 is TGTGCCTGGAGCGCCGGGGGTAGCGGGGCCCGGGAGCAGTATTTT. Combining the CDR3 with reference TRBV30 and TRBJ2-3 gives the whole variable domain SQTIHQWPATLVQPVGSPLSLECTVEGTSNPNLYWYRQAAGRGLQLLFYSVGIGQISSEVPQNLSASRPQDRQFILSSKKLLLSDSGFYLCAWSAGGSGAREQYFGPGTRLTVL.